This entry lists 30 T cell receptor beta chains sequenced from one sample in a study of CD8 T cells in ankylosing spondylitis. TCRdb reanalysed the 5' RACE reads using MiXCR and keeps one entry per CDR3 protein. The table has 220,000 or so distinct CDR3 sequences, 8% to 11% seen once. The sequenced material came from blood, either unsorted or a sorted T cell fraction (not recorded which). All receptors come from a male donor with ankylosing spondylitis or in good health (not recorded which).

V gene TRBV5-1 combines with J gene TRBJ2-2; 7 bases match TRBD2. V was pared by 4 bases and J by 6 bases, with 12 bases of the junction left unmatched. The CDR3 contains 16 residues. Germline CDR1 and CDR2: SGHRS and YFSETQ. The CDR3, as DNA: TGCGCCAGCAGCGCGATGGGAGCGACTAGCTCCGGGGAGCTGTTTTTT. This sequence encodes CASSAMGATSSGELFF.

The chain uses TRBV7-2 and TRBJ2-2, with unresolved D. The germline CDR1 and CDR2 sequences are SGHTA and FQGNSA. This CDR3 comprises 12 residues. V lost 3 bases and J lost 4, with 3 bases in between. The CDR3 loop reads CASSFFTGELFF. In nucleotides, the CDR3 is TGTGCCAGCAGCTTCTTCACCGGGGAGCTGTTTTTT.

This clonotype was observed at least ten times. CDR3 in amino acids: CASSLGAGAQPQHF. For the CDR3, the DNA is TGTGCCAGCAGCTTAGGCGCGGGAGCTCAGCCCCAGCATTTT. The V gene is TRBV11-1, the J gene TRBJ1-5; D remains ambiguous. Germline CDR1 reads SGHAT; CDR2 reads FQDESV (reference sequence). CDR3 length: 14 residues. The V end lost 1 base, the J end lost 6 bases, and 10 bases lay between the germline ends.

In its sample, this clonotype was seen many times. The chain couples TRBV5-1 to TRBJ2-7; 11 bases are shared with TRBD1. V gave up 0 bases and J gave up 5 bases; unmatched junction bases: 1. The CDR3 contains 14 residues. The germline V gene has CDR1 SGHRS and CDR2 YFSETQ. The CDR3 sequence is CASSLGTGGDEQYF. The DNA of the CDR3 is TGCGCCAGCAGCTTGGGGACAGGGGGCGACGAGCAGTACTTC.

This clonotype was counted at least ten times. The rearrangement links TRBV20-1 to TRBJ2-4, with 7 bases that match TRBD1. With V trimmed by 5 bases and J by 3 bases, 10 bases remained unmatched. In germline, CDR1 is DFQATT, CDR2 SNEGSKA (reference sequence). The CDR3 loop spans 15 amino acids. The CDR3 protein is CSAPIVGTDKNIQYF. The DNA for the CDR3 is TGCAGTGCTCCTATCGTCGGGACAGACAAAAACATTCAGTACTTC.

In this sample, this clonotype turned up a few times. V and J are TRBV6-5 and TRBJ2-2; the D is unclear. V was pared by 4 bases and J by 0 bases, with 9 bases between. The V gene's germline CDR1 is MNHEY and CDR2 SVGAGI. The CDR3 is made up of 15 amino acids. CDR3 protein: CASSLVPSNTGELFF. As DNA, the CDR3 is TGTGCCAGCAGTTTGGTACCTTCGAACACCGGGGAGCTGTTTTTT.

This clonotype came up many times. The V gene is TRBV12-3 or TRBV12-4, the J gene TRBJ1-3; tentative D call: TRBD1 (5 bases). With 8 bases removed from V and 0 bases from J, the gap between germline ends came to 17 bases. This CDR3 comprises 16 residues. The CDR3 DNA follows: TGTGCCAGCCTCCCGGGATGGGGCAGCTCTGGAAACACCATATATTTT. Protein sequence: CASLPGWGSSGNTIYF.

The chain recombines TRBV5-1 with TRBJ2-2; D ambiguous. This CDR3 has 14 residues. The germline V gene encodes CDR1 SGHRS and CDR2 YFSETQ. The ends were cut back, 4 bases at V and 5 bases at J, with 12 bases in the middle. In DNA form, the CDR3 reads TGCGCCAGCAGCCCTGGTCATCGAACCGGGGAGCTGTTTTTT. Translated: CASSPGHRTGELFF.

The chain uses TRBV20-1 and TRBJ2-3, with TRBD2 matching over 9 bases. The germline V gene has CDR1 DFQATT and CDR2 SNEGSKA (reference sequence). This CDR3 is built from 15 residues. V dropped 3 bases and J dropped 6; count of bases not matched to a gene: 10. In nucleotides, the CDR3 is TGCAGTGCTAGTGCTAGCGGGGTTACCACCGATACGCAGTATTTT. This codes for CSASASGVTTDTQYF.

This clonotype was counted ten times or more. V is TRBV11-1 and J is TRBJ2-7; D remains ambiguous. CDR3 size: 11 residues. CDR1 and CDR2 (germline): SGHAT, FQDESV (reference sequence). Trimming removed 1 base at V and 6 bases at J, with 4 bases between. In DNA, the CDR3 is TGTGCCAGCAGCTTAGAGGGCGAGCAGTACTTC. Translation: CASSLEGEQYF.

This clonotype has ten or more counts. V is TRBV9 and J is TRBJ2-5, with 12 bases fitting TRBD2. Trimming cost V 4 bases and J 1 base; bases outside gene matches: 11. The CDR3 is made up of 18 amino acids. Germline-derived CDR1 and CDR2 are SGDLS and YYNGEE. Here the CDR3 DNA reads TGTGCCAGCAGCTCGACTAGCGGGGGTTCGACCACCCAAGAGACCCAGTACTTC. Translating it yields CASSSTSGGSTTQETQYF. Full variable domain (rest looked up from reference TRBV9 and TRBJ2-5): DSGVTQTPKHLITATGQRVTLRCSPRSGDLSVYWYQQSLDQGLQFLIQYYNGEERAKGNILERFSAQQFPDLHSELNLSSLELGDSALYFCASSSTSGGSTTQETQYFGPGTRLLVL.

In this sample, this clonotype turned up many times. This chain joins TRBV5-1 and TRBJ1-5; D unresolved. This CDR3 spans 16 amino acids. From germline, CDR1 is SGHRS and CDR2 YFSETQ. Trimming stripped 0 bases from V and 0 bases from J, with 10 bases between. Here the CDR3 DNA reads TGCGCCAGCAGCTTGGGGCCGAGAGCTAGCAATCAGCCCCAGCATTTT. Its protein product is CASSLGPRASNQPQHF.

This clonotype was recorded at least ten times. V gene TRBV5-1 combines with J gene TRBJ2-3, with D perhaps given as TRBD1 or TRBD2 (5 bases each). The V end was cut by 2 bases, the J end by 4 bases, with 20 bases between. Per the germline V gene, CDR1 is SGHRS and CDR2 is YFSETQ. This CDR3 contains 17 residues. CDR3 nucleotide sequence: TGCGCCAGCAGCTTCTCGGACCCCCCCCCGGGGCCAGATACGCAGTATTTT. It translates to CASSFSDPPPGPDTQYF.

V gene TRBV5-1 combines with J gene TRBJ2-6, with D possibly TRBD2 on 5 matching bases. The germline V and J ends were trimmed by 1 base and 4 bases, with 18 bases remaining between them. The CDR3 contains 18 residues. Germline CDR1 SGHRS, CDR2 YFSETQ. The CDR3 sequence: CASSLLRRPAEGANVLTF. The DNA of the CDR3 is TGCGCCAGCAGCTTGTTACGGAGGCCTGCTGAAGGGGCCAACGTCCTGACTTTC.

This clonotype was counted many times. The chain uses TRBV10-3 and TRBJ2-3; 16 positions match TRBD2. Trimming removed 6 bases from V and 4 bases from J; junction bases left unmatched: 10. CDR3 length: 18 residues. The germline V gene encodes CDR1 ENHRY and CDR2 SYGVKD. CDR3 bases: TGTGCCATCAGCGGGACTAGCGGGGGGGCCATCGAGGCAGATACGCAGTATTTT. Its protein is CAISGTSGGAIEADTQYF.

This clonotype was picked up many times. The genes are TRBV28 and TRBJ1-5; TRBD1 aligns across 10 bases. The CDR3 spans 16 residues. J gave up 3 bases and V 4 bases, and 6 bases lay outside the gene matches. Germline loops: CDR1 MDHEN, CDR2 SYDVKM. The CDR3 coding sequence is TGTGCCAGCAGTTCCACCGGGACAGGGGTCAATCAGCCCCAGCATTTT. Protein: CASSSTGTGVNQPQHF.

V is TRBV5-1 and J is TRBJ2-7; D is possibly TRBD1 (5 bases). V lost 0 bases and J lost 3, with 19 bases in between. The length of the CDR3 is 17 residues. Germline CDR1 reads SGHRS; CDR2 reads YFSETQ. The CDR3 bases are TGCGCCAGCAGCTTGGGACAGACCCTTCCCCCGTTCTACGAGCAGTACTTC. Protein product: CASSLGQTLPPFYEQYF.

This clonotype turned up a few times. This rearrangement joins TRBV12-3 or TRBV12-4 to TRBJ2-7; a possible D gene is TRBD2 (6 bases). The CDR3 is 12 amino acids. The V end lost 7 bases, the J end lost 2 bases, and 9 bases lay between the germline ends. CDR3 sequence: CASTSDPYEQYF. The CDR3 bases are TGTGCCAGCACTAGCGACCCCTACGAGCAGTACTTC.

Ten or more counts support this clonotype. V is TRBV29-1 and J is TRBJ2-2; 8 nucleotides line up with TRBD2. With 6 bases clipped from V and 8 bases from J, the junction kept 11 bases outside the gene matches. The CDR3 totals 14 residues. Germline V gene lookup returns CDR1 SQVTM and CDR2 ANQGSEA. Here the CDR3 reads CSVEYGGAFGELFF. DNA for the CDR3: TGCAGCGTGGAATACGGGGGGGCCTTTGGGGAGCTGTTTTTT.

This clonotype was observed a few times. The chain carries TRBV29-1 and TRBJ2-5; D not resolved. CDR3 size: 16 residues. Trimming cost V 1 base and J 4 bases, with 19 bases left between them. Germline assignment: CDR1 SQVTM and CDR2 ANQGSEA. The CDR3 DNA is TGCAGCGTTGAAGGGGTCAGGTTGGTGGACCTAGAGACCCAGTACTTC. Protein product: CSVEGVRLVDLETQYF.

V usage is TRBV29-1 and J usage is TRBJ1-2; TRBD1 aligns across 8 bases. The germline V gene encodes CDR1 SQVTM and CDR2 ANQGSEA. V gave up 1 base and J gave up 6 bases; unmatched junction bases: 4. The CDR3 has 13 residues. The CDR3 DNA is TGCAGCGTTGAAGGTCAGGGGGCTGATGGCTACACCTTC. Translation: CSVEGQGADGYTF.

The sample holds many counts of this clonotype. V gene TRBV9 combines with J gene TRBJ2-1; 16 bases fit TRBD2. Germline V gene lookup returns CDR1 SGDLS and CDR2 YYNGEE. Trimming cost V 4 bases and J 10 bases; bases outside gene matches: 8. The CDR3 sequence is 16 residues long. The CDR3 sequence: CASSSGLAGGQAEQFF. The CDR3, as DNA: TGTGCCAGCAGCTCGGGACTAGCGGGGGGGCAGGCCGAGCAGTTCTTC.

This chain connects TRBV30 to TRBJ1-1, with D hard to call. Between the trimmed V and J ends, which lost 2 bases and 0 bases, there was a span of 7 bases. The CDR3 consists of 13 residues. CDR1 and CDR2 (germline): GTSNPN, SVGIG (reference sequence). The CDR3 here is CAWSTGVNTEAFF. CDR3 nucleotide sequence: TGTGCCTGGAGTACCGGGGTGAACACTGAAGCTTTCTTT.

The sample holds many counts of this clonotype. The V call is TRBV11-1, the J call TRBJ2-6; possibly TRBD1 for D (6 bases). Germline assignment: CDR1 SGHAT and CDR2 FQDESV (reference sequence). V gave up 2 bases and J gave up 1 base, with 21 bases separating them. The length of the CDR3 is 20 residues. In DNA, the CDR3 is TGTGCCAGCAGCTTAAAAGTGCAGGGACACGAGGTATCTGGGGCCAACGTCCTGACTTTC. Amino acid sequence: CASSLKVQGHEVSGANVLTF.

This clonotype was counted at least ten times. The chain joins TRBV29-1 to TRBJ1-5; D might be TRBD1 (6 bases). In germline, CDR1 is SQVTM, CDR2 ANQGSEA. V lost 6 bases, J lost 3 bases, and 18 bases lay in between. The CDR3 length is 15 residues. The CDR3 is CSVRLDWGPNQPQHF. CDR3 nucleotides: TGCAGCGTCAGACTCGATTGGGGGCCCAATCAGCCCCAGCATTTT.

This clonotype was seen a few times. The J gene is TRBJ2-3, the V gene TRBV7-2; 11 bases match TRBD2. This CDR3 is built from 16 residues. V was clipped by 4 bases and J by 1 base; unmatched bases: 4. The germline V gene has CDR1 SGHTA and CDR2 FQGNSA. In DNA form, the CDR3 reads TGTGCCAGCAGCTCATTAGCGGGGGGGGGCACAGATACGCAGTATTTT. Its translation: CASSSLAGGGTDTQYF.

This clonotype occurred many times. This sequence joins TRBV20-1 and TRBJ1-1; possible D gene TRBD1, 6 bases. The germline CDR1 and CDR2 sequences are DFQATT and SNEGSKA (reference sequence). The CDR3 is 11 residues long. CDR3 DNA: TGCAGGGCCGTACAGGGAGTAAAAGCTTTCTTT. It yields the protein CRAVQGVKAFF.

This clonotype has a count of ten or more. V is TRBV28 and J is TRBJ2-3; 7 nucleotides line up with TRBD2. The CDR3 has 14 residues. V was clipped by 10 bases and J by 1 base; unmatched bases: 8. The V gene's germline CDR1 is MDHEN and CDR2 SYDVKM. CDR3: CATWEAGGTDTQYF. Here the CDR3 DNA reads TGTGCCACCTGGGAGGCGGGGGGCACAGATACGCAGTATTTT.

This clonotype was seen at least ten times. Relative to the germline gene, one junction end is altered; a read error may explain this. The CDR3 nucleotides are TGTGCTAGCAGCTTAGAACAGAGAGATACGCAGTATTTT. This sequence encodes CASSLEQRDTQYF. This chain joins TRBV7-7 and TRBJ2-3, with unresolved D. Looked up from germline, CDR1 is SSHAT and CDR2 is FNYEAQ (reference sequence). The CDR3 sequence is 13 residues long.

The sample holds many counts of this clonotype. The chain is built from TRBV3-1 and TRBJ2-3; 14 nucleotides agree with TRBD2. This CDR3 has 19 amino acids. V trimming: 4 bases; J trimming: 4 bases; junction bases outside the gene matches: 13. Germline CDR1 LGHDT, CDR2 YNNKEL (reference sequence). The CDR3 coding sequence is TGTGCCAGCAGCCGTCTGACTAGCGGGGGGGGATCAGGCCCAGATACGCAGTATTTT. It is translated as CASSRLTSGGGSGPDTQYF.